This T cell receptor (beta chain) is drawn from a study of post-analysis software for immune sequencing data. Whole-study findings and limits: Relative to controls, patients had 5 or 6 TRBV segments at higher frequency, with TRBV5-6, TRBV5-1 and TRBV20-1 among these. Normalized Chao1 diversity in multiple sclerosis patients fell significantly below that of controls. Samples prepared in the same batch strongly co-clustered by F measure.

Tagging with unique molecular identifiers was a feature of the TCR beta cDNA libraries. A population of roughly 0.9 to 11 million T cells gave rise to 450,000 to 500,000 cDNA molecules. TCRdb analysed the PCR reads with MiXCR anew, one entry per CDR3 protein. This repertoire shows about 200,000 distinct CDR3 sequences, 25% to 30% found once; its top ten account for roughly 3.5%. The CDR3 covers 12 residues. The V and J ends lost 2 bases and 3 bases respectively, with 5 bases between them. Germline V lookup: CDR1 SGHTA, CDR2 FQGNSA. In its sample, this clonotype was seen many times. Its target is not known.

V is TRBV7-2 and J is TRBJ2-7; D remains ambiguous. Sequenced input: blood. This TCR derives from a girl aged 2-17 years with multiple sclerosis. This CDR3 is CASSLLRYEQYF. In DNA, the CDR3 is TGTGCCAGCAGCTTATTGCGCTACGAGCAGTACTTC.